The TCR beta chain described here comes from a study of CD8 T cells in ankylosing spondylitis. Germline CDR1 reads KGHSH; CDR2 reads LQKENI. The CDR3 is 15 residues long. V lost 2 bases, J lost 4 bases, and 7 bases stayed unmatched. This clonotype was seen at least ten times. Using its own MiXCR run on the 5' RACE reads, TCRdb lists one record per CDR3 protein. Found here are around 130,000 distinct CDR3 sequences, over 6% of them singletons; the top ten hold more than 9%. The V call is TRBV18, the J call TRBJ1-1; 7 bases fit TRBD1. Sequenced sample: blood, either unsorted or a sorted T cell fraction (not recorded which). This sequence originates from a male donor with ankylosing spondylitis or in good health (not recorded which). Written as DNA, the CDR3 is TGTGCCAGCTCACCAAATTTTGCAGGGGGCACTGAAGCTTTCTTT. Its translation is CASSPNFAGGTEAFF.